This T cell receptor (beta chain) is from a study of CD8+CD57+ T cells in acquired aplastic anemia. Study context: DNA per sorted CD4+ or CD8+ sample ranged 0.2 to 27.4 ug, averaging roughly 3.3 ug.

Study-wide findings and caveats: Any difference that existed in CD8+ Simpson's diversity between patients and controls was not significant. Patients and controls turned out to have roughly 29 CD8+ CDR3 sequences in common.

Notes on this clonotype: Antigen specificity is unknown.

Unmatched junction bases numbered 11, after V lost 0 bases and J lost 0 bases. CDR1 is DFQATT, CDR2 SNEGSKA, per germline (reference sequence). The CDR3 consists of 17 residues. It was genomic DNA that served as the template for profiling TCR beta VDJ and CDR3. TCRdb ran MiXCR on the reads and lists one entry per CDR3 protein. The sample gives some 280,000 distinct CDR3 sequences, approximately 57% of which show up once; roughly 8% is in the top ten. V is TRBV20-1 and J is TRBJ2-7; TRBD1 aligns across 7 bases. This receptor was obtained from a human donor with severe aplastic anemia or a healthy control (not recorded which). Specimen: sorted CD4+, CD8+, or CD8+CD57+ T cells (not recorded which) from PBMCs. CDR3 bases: TGCAGTGCTAGAGATATCAAGGGGGCCCCCACCTCCTACGAGCAGTACTTC. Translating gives CSARDIKGAPTSYEQYF.